The clone carrying this T cell receptor beta chain was seen a handful of times. What it recognizes is unknown. This sample stems from a study of regulatory T cells in long-lasting Graves disease. Overall study: Newly diagnosed Graves' patients had under 3 months of antithyroid drugs.

The time point: newly diagnosed GD, antithyroid drugs for less than 3 months. The TCR library was made from RNA that had been extracted from PBMCs in TRIzol. Study-level findings and limits: Few sampled subjects may have lowered accuracy.

Construction of the TCR beta libraries employed iRepertoire HTBI primers in conjunction with Arm-PCR of CDR3 regions. TCRdb analysed the multiplex PCR reads with MiXCR anew, one entry per CDR3 protein. The data show around 250,000 distinct CDR3 sequences, 15% to 20% seen once. The same data also went into a second study, on T cells in Graves' hyperthyroidism and ophthalmopathy. That paper notes: Stable Graves' hyperthyroidism denoted no ophthalmopathy progression over 18 months. In making diagnoses, clinical symptoms, serum thyroxine and TRAb, thyroid ultrasound and orbital computed tomography were all used.

The receptor comes from a young woman with Graves disease. Material: peripheral blood mononuclear cells (PBMCs), obtained at new diagnosis, from a patient treated with antithyroid drugs.

This CDR3 is CASSWDRRSGELFF. In nucleotides, the CDR3 is TGCGCCAGCAGCTGGGACAGGCGGTCCGGGGAGCTGTTTTTT. The J gene is TRBJ2-2, the V gene TRBV5-1; 8 bases line up with TRBD1. Germline loops: CDR1 SGHRS, CDR2 YFSETQ. Losses at the gene ends were 3 bases for V and 6 bases for J; bases not matched to a gene: 4. CDR3 size: 14 residues.